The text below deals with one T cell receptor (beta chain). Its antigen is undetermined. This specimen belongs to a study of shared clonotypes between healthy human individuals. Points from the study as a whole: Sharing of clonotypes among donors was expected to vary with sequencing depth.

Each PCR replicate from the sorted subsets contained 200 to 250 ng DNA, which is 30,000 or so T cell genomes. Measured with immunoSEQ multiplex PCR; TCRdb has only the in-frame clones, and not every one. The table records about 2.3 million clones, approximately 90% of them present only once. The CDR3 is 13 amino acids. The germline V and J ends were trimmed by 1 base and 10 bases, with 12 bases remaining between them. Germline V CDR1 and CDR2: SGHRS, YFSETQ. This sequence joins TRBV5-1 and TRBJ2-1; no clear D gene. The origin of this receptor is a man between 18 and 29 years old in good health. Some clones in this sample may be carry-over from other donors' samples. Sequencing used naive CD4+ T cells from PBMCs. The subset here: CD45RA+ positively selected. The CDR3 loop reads CASSLTQVTEQFF. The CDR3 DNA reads TGCGCCAGCAGCTTGACCCAGGTGACCGAGCAGTTCTTC.